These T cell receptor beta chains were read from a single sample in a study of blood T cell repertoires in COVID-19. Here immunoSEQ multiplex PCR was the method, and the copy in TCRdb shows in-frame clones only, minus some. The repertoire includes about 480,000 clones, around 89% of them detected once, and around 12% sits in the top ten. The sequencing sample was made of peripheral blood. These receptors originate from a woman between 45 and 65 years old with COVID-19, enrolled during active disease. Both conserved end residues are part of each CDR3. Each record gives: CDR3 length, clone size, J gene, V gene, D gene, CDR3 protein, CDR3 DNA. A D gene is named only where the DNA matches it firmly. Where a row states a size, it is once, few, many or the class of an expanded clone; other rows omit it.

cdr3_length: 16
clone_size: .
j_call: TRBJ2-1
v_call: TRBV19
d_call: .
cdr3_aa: CASSIWPGGKDNEQFF
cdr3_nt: TGTGCCAGTAGTATATGGCCGGGGGGCAAGGACAATGAGCAGTTCTTC

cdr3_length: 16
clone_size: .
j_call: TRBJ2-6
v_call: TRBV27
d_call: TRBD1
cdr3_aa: CASTQTGLFGANVLTF
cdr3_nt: TGTGCCAGCACCCAGACAGGGTTGTTCGGGGCCAACGTCCTGACTTTC

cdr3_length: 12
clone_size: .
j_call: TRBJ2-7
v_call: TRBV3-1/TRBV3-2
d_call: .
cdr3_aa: CASSHRSYEQYF
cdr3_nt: TGTGCCAGCAGCCATAGATCCTACGAGCAGTACTTC

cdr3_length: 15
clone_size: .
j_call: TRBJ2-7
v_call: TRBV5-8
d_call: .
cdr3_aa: CASSLAGTFTYEQYF
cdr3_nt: TGTGCCAGCAGCTTGGCCGGGACATTCACTTACGAGCAGTACTTC

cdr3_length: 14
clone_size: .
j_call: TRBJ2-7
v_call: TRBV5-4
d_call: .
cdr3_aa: CASSSGGSSYEQYF
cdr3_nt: TGTGCCAGCAGCTCGGGCGGGTCTTCCTACGAGCAGTACTTC

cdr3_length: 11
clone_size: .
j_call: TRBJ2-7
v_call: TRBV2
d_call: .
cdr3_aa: CASRQGAPQYF
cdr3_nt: TGTGCCAGCAGACAAGGGGCACCCCAGTACTTC

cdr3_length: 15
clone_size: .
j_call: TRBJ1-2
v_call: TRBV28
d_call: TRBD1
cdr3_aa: CASSTWDRGNYGYTF
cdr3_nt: TGTGCCAGCAGTACGTGGGACAGGGGGAACTATGGCTACACCTTC

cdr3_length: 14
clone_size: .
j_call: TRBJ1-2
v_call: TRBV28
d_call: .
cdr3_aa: CASRTSGGFYGYTF
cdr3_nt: TGTGCCAGCAGGACGTCGGGGGGATTCTATGGCTACACCTTC

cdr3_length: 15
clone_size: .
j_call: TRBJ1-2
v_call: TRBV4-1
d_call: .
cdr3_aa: CASSLLITGNYGYTF
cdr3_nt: TGCGCCAGCAGCCTCCTCATCACAGGGAACTATGGCTACACCTTC

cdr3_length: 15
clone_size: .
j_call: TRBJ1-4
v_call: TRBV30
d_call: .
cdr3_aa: CAWSGQAATNEKLFF
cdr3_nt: TGTGCCTGGAGTGGACAGGCCGCAACTAATGAAAAACTGTTTTTT

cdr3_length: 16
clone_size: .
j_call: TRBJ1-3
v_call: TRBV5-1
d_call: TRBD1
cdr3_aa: CASSLDGTGAGNTIYF
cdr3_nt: TGCGCCAGCAGCTTGGACGGGACAGGGGCTGGAAACACCATATATTTT

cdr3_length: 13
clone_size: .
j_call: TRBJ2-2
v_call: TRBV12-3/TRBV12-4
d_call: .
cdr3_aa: CASSFRVSGELFF
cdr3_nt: TGTGCCAGCAGTTTCAGGGTCTCCGGGGAGCTGTTTTTT

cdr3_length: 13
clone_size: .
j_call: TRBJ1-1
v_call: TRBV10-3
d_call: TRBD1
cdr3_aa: CAISEGQGASAFF
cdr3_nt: TGTGCCATCAGTGAGGGGCAGGGGGCTTCGGCTTTCTTT

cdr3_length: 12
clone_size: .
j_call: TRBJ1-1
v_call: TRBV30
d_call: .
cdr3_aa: CAWGTVNTEAFF
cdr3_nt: TGTGCCTGGGGTACGGTGAACACTGAAGCTTTCTTT

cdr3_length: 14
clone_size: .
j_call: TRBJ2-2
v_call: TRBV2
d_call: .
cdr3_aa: CASSVTSHPGELFF
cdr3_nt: TGTGCCAGCAGTGTGACAAGCCACCCCGGGGAGCTGTTTTTT

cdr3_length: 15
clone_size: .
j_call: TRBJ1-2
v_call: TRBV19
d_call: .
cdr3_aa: CASSTRSPDIYGYTF
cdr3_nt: TGTGCCAGTAGTACCCGTTCGCCCGACATCTATGGCTACACCTTC

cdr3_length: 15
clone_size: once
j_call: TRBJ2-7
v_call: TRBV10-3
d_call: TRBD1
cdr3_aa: CAISPTGSKNYEQYF
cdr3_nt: TGTGCCATCAGCCCGACAGGGAGTAAGAACTACGAGCAGTACTTC

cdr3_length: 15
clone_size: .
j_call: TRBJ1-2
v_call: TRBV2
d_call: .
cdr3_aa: CASSDPIAGHYGYTF
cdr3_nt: TGTGCCAGCAGTGACCCCATCGCAGGCCACTATGGCTACACCTTC

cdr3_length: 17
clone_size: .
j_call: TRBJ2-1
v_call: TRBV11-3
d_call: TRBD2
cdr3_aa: CASSTGLAGAAYNEQFF
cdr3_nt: TGTGCCAGCAGCACGGGACTAGCGGGGGCCGCCTACAATGAGCAGTTCTTC

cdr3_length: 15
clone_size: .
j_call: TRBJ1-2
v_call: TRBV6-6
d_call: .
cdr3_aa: CASTINLEVNYGYTF
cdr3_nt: TGTGCCAGCACCATAAACCTAGAGGTTAACTATGGCTACACCTTC

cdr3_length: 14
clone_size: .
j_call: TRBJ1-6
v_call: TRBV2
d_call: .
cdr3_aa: CASRTQGMESPLHF
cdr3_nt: TGTGCCAGCAGGACACAGGGTATGGAATCACCCCTCCACTTT

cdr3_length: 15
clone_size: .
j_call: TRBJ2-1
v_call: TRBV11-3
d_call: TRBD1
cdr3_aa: CASSLQGDSYNEQFF
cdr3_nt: TGTGCCAGCAGCCTACAGGGGGACTCCTACAATGAGCAGTTCTTC

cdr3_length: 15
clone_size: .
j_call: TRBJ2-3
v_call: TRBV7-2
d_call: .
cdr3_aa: CASSLVVGRTDTQYF
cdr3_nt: TGTGCCAGCAGCTTAGTTGTGGGGCGCACAGATACGCAGTATTTT

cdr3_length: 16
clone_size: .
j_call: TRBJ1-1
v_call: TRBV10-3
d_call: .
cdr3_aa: CAISESTGGGSTEAFF
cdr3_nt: TGTGCCATCAGTGAGTCTACAGGTGGCGGATCCACTGAAGCTTTCTTT

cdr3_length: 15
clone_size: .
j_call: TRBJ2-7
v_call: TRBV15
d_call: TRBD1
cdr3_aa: CATSRVQRQGDEQYF
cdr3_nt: TGTGCCACCAGCAGAGTTCAGAGACAGGGCGACGAGCAGTACTTC

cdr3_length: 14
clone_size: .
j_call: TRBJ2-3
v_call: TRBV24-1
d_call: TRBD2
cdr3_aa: CATSDSGTSGTQYF
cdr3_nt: TGTGCCACCAGTGACTCGGGGACTAGCGGGACGCAGTATTTT

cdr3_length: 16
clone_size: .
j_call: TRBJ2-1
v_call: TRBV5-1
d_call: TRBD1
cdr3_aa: CASSLMATGDGDEQFF
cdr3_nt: TGCGCCAGCAGCTTAATGGCGACAGGGGACGGCGATGAGCAGTTCTTC

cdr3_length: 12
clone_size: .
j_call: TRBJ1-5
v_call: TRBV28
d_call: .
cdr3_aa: CASSPMGQPQHF
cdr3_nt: TGTGCCAGCAGCCCCATGGGCCAGCCCCAGCATTTT

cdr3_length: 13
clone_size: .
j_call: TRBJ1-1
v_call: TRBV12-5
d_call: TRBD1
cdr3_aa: CASGLKQGPGAFF
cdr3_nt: TGTGCTAGTGGTTTGAAACAGGGGCCGGGAGCTTTCTTT

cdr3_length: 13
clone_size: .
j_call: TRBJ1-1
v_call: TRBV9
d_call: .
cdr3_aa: CASSPGGLTEAFF
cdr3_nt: TGTGCCAGCAGCCCCGGGGGGCTGACTGAAGCTTTCTTT

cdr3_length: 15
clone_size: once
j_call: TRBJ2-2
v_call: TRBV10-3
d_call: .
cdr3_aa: CASHLGRGSTGELFF
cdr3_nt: TGTGCCTCGCACCTAGGACGGGGGAGCACCGGGGAGCTGTTTTTT

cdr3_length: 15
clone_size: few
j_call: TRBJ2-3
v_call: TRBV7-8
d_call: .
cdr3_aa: CASSFLDSSTDTQYF
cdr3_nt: TGTGCCAGCAGCTTCTTGGACAGTTCCACAGATACGCAGTATTTT

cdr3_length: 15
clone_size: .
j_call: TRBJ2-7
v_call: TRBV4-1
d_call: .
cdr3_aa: CASSPLWASSYEQYF
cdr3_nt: TGCGCCAGCAGTCCCCTATGGGCGAGCTCCTACGAGCAGTACTTC

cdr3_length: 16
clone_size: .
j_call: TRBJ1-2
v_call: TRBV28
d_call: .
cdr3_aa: CASSFWVSQTNYGYTF
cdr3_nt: TGTGCCAGCAGTTTTTGGGTTAGCCAGACTAACTATGGCTACACCTTC

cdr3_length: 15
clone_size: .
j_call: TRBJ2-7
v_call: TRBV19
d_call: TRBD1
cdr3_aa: CASSPLGQESYEQYF
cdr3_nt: TGTGCCAGTAGTCCTTTAGGACAGGAATCCTACGAGCAGTACTTC

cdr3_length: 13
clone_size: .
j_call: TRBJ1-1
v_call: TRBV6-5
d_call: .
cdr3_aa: CASSYSPSSEAFF
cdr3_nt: TGTGCCAGCAGTTACTCTCCCTCGTCTGAAGCTTTCTTT

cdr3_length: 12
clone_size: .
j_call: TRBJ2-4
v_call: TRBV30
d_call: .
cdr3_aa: CAWSRYSDIQYF
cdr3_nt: TGTGCCTGGAGTCGGTATTCGGACATTCAGTACTTC

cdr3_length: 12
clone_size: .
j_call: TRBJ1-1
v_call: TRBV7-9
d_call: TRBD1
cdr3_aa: CASRGQGPEAFF
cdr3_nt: TGTGCCAGCAGGGGACAGGGGCCTGAAGCTTTCTTT

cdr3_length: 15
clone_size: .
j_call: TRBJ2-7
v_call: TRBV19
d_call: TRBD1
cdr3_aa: CAIPPPGTGGYEQYF
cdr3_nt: TGTGCCATTCCACCGCCCGGGACAGGGGGGTACGAGCAGTACTTC

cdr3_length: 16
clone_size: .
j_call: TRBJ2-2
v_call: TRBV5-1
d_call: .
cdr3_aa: CASDPVGAQSTGELFF
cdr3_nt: TGCGCCAGCGACCCGGTGGGGGCCCAATCCACCGGGGAGCTGTTTTTT

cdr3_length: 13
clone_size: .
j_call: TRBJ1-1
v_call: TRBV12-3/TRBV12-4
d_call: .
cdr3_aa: CASSPTVLREAFF
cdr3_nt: TGTGCCAGCAGTCCGACAGTTCTCCGGGAGGCTTTCTTT

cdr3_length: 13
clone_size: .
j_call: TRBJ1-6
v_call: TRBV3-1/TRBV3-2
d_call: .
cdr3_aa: CASSQDEGRALHF
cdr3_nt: TGTGCCAGCAGCCAAGATGAGGGGAGGGCCCTCCACTTT

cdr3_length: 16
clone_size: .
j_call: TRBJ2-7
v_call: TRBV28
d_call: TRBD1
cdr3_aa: CASSLGGRQGPYEQYF
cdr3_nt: TGTGCCAGCAGTTTAGGAGGCCGACAGGGACCCTACGAGCAGTACTTC